Listed below are T cell receptor beta chains from one sample, sequenced in a study of blood T cell repertoires in COVID-19. The repertoire was sequenced with immunoSEQ multiplex PCR; TCRdb's copy has only in-frame clones and lacks some. This sample has about 94,000 clones, with about 80% found just once. The source material was peripheral blood. The origin of the receptors is a man aged 60 to 69 with acute or convalescent COVID-19. Each CDR3 is given with its conserved first and last residue. D genes are given only for firm matches. Where a row states a size, it is once, few, many or the class of an expanded clone; other rows omit it.

v_call: TRBV5-1; clone_size: NA; d_call: TRBD2; j_call: TRBJ2-1; cdr3_nt: TGCGCCAGCAGCTGGGGGCCTGGCGGGGGGGCCCTGAATGAGCAGTTCTTC; cdr3_aa: CASSWGPGGGALNEQFF
v_call: TRBV19; clone_size: NA; d_call: TRBD1; j_call: TRBJ1-2; cdr3_nt: TGTGCCAGTAGTATTGAACAGGGGCCCGGCTACACCTTC; cdr3_aa: CASSIEQGPGYTF
v_call: TRBV27; clone_size: NA; d_call: NA; j_call: TRBJ2-1; cdr3_nt: TGTGCCAGCAGAGTAATGCCAGGGCACTACAATGAGCAGTTCTTC; cdr3_aa: CASRVMPGHYNEQFF
v_call: TRBV4-1; clone_size: NA; d_call: NA; j_call: TRBJ1-5; cdr3_nt: TGCGCCAGCAGCCATACCGACAGAGTTGATCAGCCCCAGCATTTT; cdr3_aa: CASSHTDRVDQPQHF
v_call: TRBV5-4; clone_size: once; d_call: TRBD1; j_call: TRBJ1-1; cdr3_nt: TGTGCCAGCAGCATACCGGGACAGGGAAGGGCTGAAGCTTTCTTT; cdr3_aa: CASSIPGQGRAEAFF
v_call: TRBV4-2; clone_size: NA; d_call: TRBD2; j_call: TRBJ2-2; cdr3_nt: TGTGCCAGCAGCCCTAGCGGGGAGATCACCGGGGAGCTGTTTTTT; cdr3_aa: CASSPSGEITGELFF
v_call: TRBV9; clone_size: NA; d_call: TRBD1; j_call: TRBJ2-2; cdr3_nt: TGTGCCAGCAGCGTAGCAGTGACAGGGGACGAATTAAACACCGGGGAGCTGTTTTTT; cdr3_aa: CASSVAVTGDELNTGELFF
v_call: TRBV6-2/TRBV6-3; clone_size: NA; d_call: TRBD1; j_call: TRBJ2-7; cdr3_nt: TGTGCCAGCAGCCGGCGGACAGGCTACGAGCAGTACTTC; cdr3_aa: CASSRRTGYEQYF
v_call: TRBV9; clone_size: NA; d_call: NA; j_call: TRBJ1-2; cdr3_nt: TGTGCCAGCAGCCCGAACTGGGCAGGGCCCTATGGCTACACCTTC; cdr3_aa: CASSPNWAGPYGYTF
v_call: TRBV5-6; clone_size: NA; d_call: NA; j_call: TRBJ1-2; cdr3_nt: TGTGCCAGCGGACCCCAGGGAAACTATGGCTACACCTTC; cdr3_aa: CASGPQGNYGYTF
v_call: TRBV7-8; clone_size: NA; d_call: NA; j_call: TRBJ1-6; cdr3_nt: TGTGCCAGCAGCTTCAGCCGTACAGCCCGATCACCCCTCCACTTT; cdr3_aa: CASSFSRTARSPLHF
v_call: TRBV19; clone_size: NA; d_call: NA; j_call: TRBJ1-5; cdr3_nt: TGTGCCAGTAAGTGGAGTCTTGAGGGCAATCAGCCCCAGCATTTT; cdr3_aa: CASKWSLEGNQPQHF
v_call: TRBV7-3; clone_size: NA; d_call: TRBD1; j_call: TRBJ1-5; cdr3_nt: TGTGCCAGCAGCCCACGACAGGGAATGATTAGCAATCAGCCCCAGCATTTT; cdr3_aa: CASSPRQGMISNQPQHF
v_call: TRBV2; clone_size: NA; d_call: NA; j_call: TRBJ2-7; cdr3_nt: TGTGCCAGCACCAAGGACTACCACTCCTACGAGCAGTACTTC; cdr3_aa: CASTKDYHSYEQYF
v_call: TRBV6-2/TRBV6-3; clone_size: NA; d_call: TRBD1; j_call: TRBJ2-1; cdr3_nt: TGTGCCAGCAGTCGGGACAGGGGGGAGAATGAGCAGTTCTTC; cdr3_aa: CASSRDRGENEQFF
v_call: TRBV2; clone_size: NA; d_call: NA; j_call: TRBJ2-7; cdr3_nt: TGTGCCAGCAGTGACAGGGGTTCAGACGAGCAGTACTTC; cdr3_aa: CASSDRGSDEQYF
v_call: TRBV5-4; clone_size: NA; d_call: NA; j_call: TRBJ2-7; cdr3_nt: TGTGCCAGCAGCTTGTGGGGGGTAGGCCACGAGCAGTACTTC; cdr3_aa: CASSLWGVGHEQYF